Sequencing of this T cell receptor (beta chain) was carried out in a study of T cell responses to AZD1222 COVID-19 vaccine (dated by TCRdb to the early 2020s). Study-wide context: A total of 230 to 250 trial participants underwent TCR sequencing, of whom 200 to 220 had received two doses of AZD1222 and roughly 26 had received two doses of the MenACWY control vaccine. Enrollment into the trials was organized by age into subgroups of 18-55, 56-69 and 70-plus years, and those subgroups contained roughly 140, 27 and 60 TCR-sequenced participants, respectively. Study-level results and caveats: Vaccine-associated CD4 TCRs spanned the whole spike protein, with dominant responses in regions 160-218 and 743-854. Spike-specific TCR breadth and depth rose significantly after two AZD1222 doses compared with day 0 and with MenACWY recipients. Participants were mostly white British, with more females than males. The authors suggested clonal diversity may have been underestimated. Nearly half of unique spike-specific TCRs reportedly recognized epitopes outside regions mutated in the B.1.351 and B.1.1.7 variants. Only a handful of AZD1222 recipients were SARS-CoV-2 seropositive at baseline, limiting conclusions about previously exposed vaccinees. Because no samples from the day 14 peak response were available, repertoires could be characterized only after the peak T cell response. The 56-69-year group was small, and its depth increase did not reach significance, likely because of low power.

The CDR3 regions of human TCRbeta chains were analyzed by immunosequencing. The authors' analysis ran thus. TCRs in the repertoires were matched against a reference library of SARS-CoV-2-specific TCRs that had been generated with the MIRA antigen-specificity platform. Breadth was defined as the fraction of unique TCRs that were SARS-CoV-2-associated, and depth was defined as the fraction of total T cells that were SARS-CoV-2-associated. Using the MIRA data, each spike-specific TCR was assigned both to the spike region to which the TCR was reactive and to a CD4 or CD8 class. Log10-transformed breadth and depth values were compared by one-way ANOVA with Sidak's multiple comparisons tests. The table was pulled from immuneACCESS by TCRdb, which kept in-frame rearrangements only. Such tables lose some clones; where checked, under half of the loss comes from unresolved V genes, and the rest has no known cause. That table furnishes V, J and clone size, whereas the DNA furnished D and trimming. Recorded for this sample are roughly 120,000 clones; about 86% of them occurred a single time. Roughly 18% of the sample rests with the top ten.

Counted from cysteine to phenylalanine, this CDR3 has 15 amino acids. This entry keeps only the CDR3 DNA: 45 bases, framed from base 1. The junction shows trimming of 4 bases on V and 13 bases on J, and the gene matches do not reach 11 bases of it. From a lookup of the germline V gene (reference sequence), CDR1 and CDR2 are SGHNT and YYREEE. The time point label corresponds to: about 28 days (+/-7) after the second vaccine dose. AZD1222 recipients given second doses at about 4 weeks or at about 12 weeks were pooled, since spike-specific TCR depth and breadth were not found to differ between the two schedules. The vaccinee samples were drawn from two UK trials, COV001 and COV002, one of which was a single-blind randomized controlled phase 2/3 trial testing AZD1222 (ChAdOx1 nCoV-19) in healthy adults. For TCRbeta chain sequencing, PBMC samples from trial participants were taken at day 0 and at day 28 after the second dose.

Comments on this clone: There is no known antigen for this receptor. No per-base quality is available; no much larger clone lies one base away.

The sequence was obtained from an adult who received the AZD1222 COVID-19 vaccine. The source was peripheral blood, collected 28 days after the second AZD1222 dose. Recombination joined TRBV5-4 with TRBJ2-1, and 13 junctional nucleotides match TRBD2. In nucleotide form, the sequence is TGTGCCAGCAGCCGAGGACTAGCGGGGGAACTAAGACAGTTCTTC. It translates to CASSRGLAGELRQFF.